This T cell receptor beta chain came from a study of blood T cell repertoires in COVID-19. Repertoires were generated with immunoSEQ multiplex PCR, while TCRdb's copy carries only in-frame clones and drops some. Of about 190,000 clones in the sample, roughly four fifths were seen once. The CDR3 runs to 15 residues. Germline lookup yields CDR1 MDHEN and CDR2 SYDVKM. J lost 2 bases, V lost 5 bases, and 7 bases had no gene match. The clonotype was recovered from a woman between 50 and 59 years old with acute or convalescent COVID-19. The gene calls are TRBV28 and TRBJ2-7; 9 nucleotides line up with TRBD1. Specimen: peripheral blood. The CDR3 loop is CASSTGTGSPYEQYF. For the CDR3, the DNA is TGTGCCAGCAGTACCGGGACAGGGTCCCCCTACGAGCAGTACTTC.